The 20 T cell receptor beta chains presented below share a single source sample, sequenced in a study of cytomegalovirus exposure and HLA in healthy donors. Method: immunoSEQ multiplex PCR; TCRdb's copy keeps in-frame clones and lacks some. The table includes 250,000 to 400,000 clones, approximately 88% detected once. The specimen was PBMCs. The receptors here all came from a young man in good health and CMV-seronegative.

The chain has TRBV27 and TRBJ2-3; a weak D match, TRBD2 (5 bases). This CDR3 spans 15 amino acids. Germline CDR1 reads MNHEY; CDR2 reads SMNVEV (reference sequence). Trimming removed 6 bases at V and 3 bases at J, with 16 bases between. CDR3: CASRDYSVSTDTQYF. For the CDR3, the DNA is TGTGCCAGCAGGGATTATAGCGTATCGACAGATACGCAGTATTTT.

The chain links TRBV5-8 to TRBJ1-1; D unclear. CDR3 length: 14 residues. Per the germline V gene, CDR1 is SGHTS and CDR2 is YDEGEE. V was trimmed by 0 bases and J by 4 bases, leaving 10 bases between them. CDR3 sequence reads: CASSLVGHGTEAFF. The CDR3 bases are TGTGCCAGCAGCTTGGTGGGCCACGGCACTGAAGCTTTCTTT.

The genes are TRBV7-8 and TRBJ1-1; TRBD1 matches 8 bases. After removal of 5 bases from V and 1 base from J, the junction contained 9 bases not matched to a gene. The CDR3 sequence is 16 residues long. The germline CDR1 and CDR2 sequences are SGHVS and FQNEAQ. In DNA, the CDR3 is TGTGCCAGCAGCACCCGACAGGGGCTGACGAACACTGAAGCTTTCTTT. Amino acids: CASSTRQGLTNTEAFF.

This chain links TRBV28 with TRBJ1-4; D possibly corresponds to TRBD1 (6 bases). CDR3 length: 13 residues. V lost 7 bases and J 8 bases, leaving 14 bases between the germline ends. Germline loops: CDR1 MDHEN, CDR2 SYDVKM. The CDR3 region has the DNA TGTGCCAGCACCGCAGGGGTAGGGGAAAAACTGTTTTTT. Translated: CASTAGVGEKLFF.

V gene TRBV6-6 combines with J gene TRBJ2-2; D may be TRBD1 (5 bases). Between the trimmed V and J ends, which lost 5 bases and 6 bases, there was a span of 13 bases. Germline CDR1 and CDR2: MNHNY and SVGAGI (reference sequence). The length of the CDR3 is 14 residues. For the CDR3, the DNA is TGTGCCAGCAGTGGGGCCCGACAGCCCGGGGAGCTGTTTTTT. It encodes CASSGARQPGELFF.

This clone appeared a single time. The chain employs TRBV9 and TRBJ2-1; 9 positions agree with TRBD1. The CDR3 runs to 16 residues. V was pared by 0 bases and J by 10 bases, with 11 bases of the junction left unmatched. Germline loops: CDR1 SGDLS, CDR2 YYNGEE. In nucleotides, the CDR3 is TGTGCCAGCAGCGTAGGCGAGGACAGGGGTGATTGGGAGCAGTTCTTC. It yields the protein CASSVGEDRGDWEQFF.

The chain has TRBV4-1 and TRBJ1-4; D might be TRBD1 (6 bases). Germline assignment: CDR1 MGHRA and CDR2 YSYEKL. This CDR3 spans 17 amino acids. V lost 4 bases and J 2 bases, leaving 17 bases between the germline ends. The CDR3 DNA reads TGCGCCAGCAGCCCCCGAGGGGGAGGGTTTACTAATGAAAAACTGTTTTTT. Translation gives CASSPRGGGFTNEKLFF.

The rearrangement links TRBV27 to TRBJ2-1; the match to TRBD2 covers 9 bases. This CDR3 is built from 16 residues. CDR1 and CDR2 from the germline V gene are MNHEY and SMNVEV (reference sequence). V gave up 2 bases and J gave up 0 bases; unmatched junction bases: 2. For the CDR3, the DNA is TGTGCCAGCAGTTTAGTAGCGGGGGACTCCTACAATGAGCAGTTCTTC. It codes for CASSLVAGDSYNEQFF.

This chain joins TRBV7-9 and TRBJ1-5; D remains ambiguous. V gave up 5 bases and J gave up 5 bases, with 22 bases separating them. The CDR3 loop spans 17 amino acids. Germline V gene sequence: CDR1 SEHNR, CDR2 FQNEAQ (reference sequence). Here the CDR3 DNA reads TGTGCCAGCAGCCCAACGGGAACCCTTTTATTCCATCAGCCCCAGCATTTT. Protein sequence: CASSPTGTLLFHQPQHF.

The J gene is TRBJ2-3, the V gene TRBV18; 7 bases fit TRBD1. Unmatched junction bases numbered 6, after V lost 5 bases and J lost 4 bases. CDR3 length: 14 amino acids. Per germline, CDR1 KGHSH and CDR2 LQKENI. As DNA, the CDR3 is TGTGCCAGCTCAACGACAGGGTTTGCAGATACGCAGTATTTT. Translation: CASSTTGFADTQYF.

The rearrangement joins TRBV15 to TRBJ2-1; 8 bases are a match to TRBD2. The J segment lost 9 bases and the V segment lost 1 base, leaving 11 bases of the junction unmatched. Germline V gives CDR1 LNHNV, CDR2 YYDKDF (reference sequence). This CDR3 contains 16 residues. The CDR3 sequence: CATSRGSLAGIPEQFF. Written as DNA, the CDR3 is TGTGCCACCAGCAGAGGCTCTTTAGCGGGGATTCCTGAGCAGTTCTTC.

This rearrangement joins TRBV14 to TRBJ2-7; 7 bases match TRBD1. Trimming cost V 2 bases and J 3 bases; bases outside gene matches: 10. Per the germline V gene, CDR1 is SGHDN and CDR2 is FVKESK. This CDR3 spans 16 amino acids. CDR3 loop: CASSQPRDRSIYEQYF. The CDR3 DNA reads as TGTGCCAGCAGCCAACCTAGGGACAGATCTATCTACGAGCAGTACTTC.

The gene calls are TRBV19 and TRBJ2-7, with a possible D match to TRBD2 (6 bases). V lost 7 bases and J 7 bases, leaving 11 bases between the germline ends. The CDR3 sequence is 11 residues long. The V gene's germline CDR1 is LNHDA and CDR2 SQIVND (reference sequence). The CDR3 spells CASIQAGEQYF. The CDR3 DNA follows: TGTGCCAGTATCCAGGCGGGGGAGCAGTACTTC.

The chain uses TRBV9 and TRBJ1-1; TRBD1 matches at 7 bases. This CDR3 has 13 amino acids. The ends lost 6 bases at V and 7 bases at J; junction bases unmatched: 9. Per germline, CDR1 SGDLS and CDR2 YYNGEE. CDR3 nucleotides: TGTGCCAGCAATCCGGGGGCAGGGGGTGAAGCTTTCTTT. It codes for CASNPGAGGEAFF. Complete variable domain (other parts from reference TRBV9 and TRBJ1-1): DSGVTQTPKHLITATGQRVTLRCSPRSGDLSVYWYQQSLDQGLQFLIQYYNGEERAKGNILERFSAQQFPDLHSELNLSSLELGDSALYFCASNPGAGGEAFFGQGTRLTVV.

This sequence joins TRBV5-1 and TRBJ1-2; 7 bases map to TRBD1. The CDR3 is 15 amino acids. The V segment lost 0 bases and the J segment 2 bases; nucleotides outside the gene matches: 4. The germline V gene has CDR1 SGHRS and CDR2 YFSETQ. The CDR3 nucleotides read TGCGCCAGCAGCTTGGAAGGGGGCCTAAACTATGGCTACACCTTC. Protein: CASSLEGGLNYGYTF.

The chain uses TRBV7-8 and TRBJ2-2; TRBD2 matches 7 bases. The CDR3 runs to 17 residues. The ends lost 2 bases at V and 7 bases at J; junction bases unmatched: 13. Germline assignment: CDR1 SGHVS and CDR2 FQNEAQ. The CDR3 DNA follows: TGTGCCAGCAGCTTACCCGGGGAGGGTAGGATGGTCGGGGAGCTGTTTTTT. Translation gives CASSLPGEGRMVGELFF.

Only one count was recorded for this clone. The chain is built from TRBV5-4 and TRBJ2-2; 10 bases line up with TRBD1. V was clipped by 4 bases and J by 3 bases; unmatched bases: 3. The CDR3 runs to 15 residues. Germline loops: CDR1 SGHNT, CDR2 YYREEE (reference sequence). DNA for the CDR3: TGTGCCAGCAGCCTGACAGGGGGCCACACCGGGGAGCTGTTTTTT. Protein sequence: CASSLTGGHTGELFF.

The chain couples TRBV7-2 to TRBJ1-2, with TRBD1 matching over 10 bases. V lost 5 bases, J lost 8 bases, and 11 bases stayed unmatched. This CDR3 region has 15 residues. Germline-derived CDR1 and CDR2 are SGHTA and FQGNSA. Written as DNA, the CDR3 is TGTGCCAGCAGCCGGTTGACAGGGGGCGGCTTAGGCTACACCTTC. Residues: CASSRLTGGGLGYTF.

The chain couples TRBV11-2 to TRBJ2-5; TRBD1 agrees at 12 bases. CDR3 size: 16 residues. Germline V CDR1 and CDR2: SGHAT, FQNNGV. Trimming at V came to 6 bases and at J to 2 bases, leaving 7 bases not matched to a gene. The CDR3 DNA sequence: TGTGCCAGCAGGACGGGGACAGGGGGCCCTCAAGAGACCCAGTACTTC. The encoded protein is CASRTGTGGPQETQYF.

This chain connects TRBV7-6 to TRBJ2-4; TRBD1 agrees at 8 bases. Germline V gene lookup returns CDR1 SGHVS and CDR2 FNYEAQ. The length of the CDR3 is 13 residues. V lost 3 bases and J lost 8; bases outside the gene matches: 3. The CDR3 DNA is TGTGCCAGCAGCTTTTTGACAGGGGACATTCAGTACTTC. This codes for CASSFLTGDIQYF.